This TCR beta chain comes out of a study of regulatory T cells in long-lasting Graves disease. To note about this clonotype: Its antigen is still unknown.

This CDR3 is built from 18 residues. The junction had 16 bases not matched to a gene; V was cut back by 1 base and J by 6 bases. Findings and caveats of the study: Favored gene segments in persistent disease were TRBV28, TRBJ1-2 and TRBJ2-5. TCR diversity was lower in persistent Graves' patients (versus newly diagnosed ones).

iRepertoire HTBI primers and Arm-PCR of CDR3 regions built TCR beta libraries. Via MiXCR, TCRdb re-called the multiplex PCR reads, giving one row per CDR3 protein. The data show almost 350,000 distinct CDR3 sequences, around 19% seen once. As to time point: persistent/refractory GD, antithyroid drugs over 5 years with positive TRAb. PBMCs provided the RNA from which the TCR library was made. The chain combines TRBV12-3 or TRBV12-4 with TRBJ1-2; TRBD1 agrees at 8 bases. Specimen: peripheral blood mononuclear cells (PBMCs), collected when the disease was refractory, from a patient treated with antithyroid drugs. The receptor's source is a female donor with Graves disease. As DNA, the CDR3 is TGTGCCAGCAGTTTAGTAAGAGGACAGGGCGAGCCTACCGATGGCTACACCTTC. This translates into CASSLVRGQGEPTDGYTF.